This passage covers 8 T cell receptor beta chains from one sample sequenced in a study of blood T cell repertoires in COVID-19. TCRdb's table, derived via immunoSEQ multiplex PCR, lists solely in-frame clones and lacks some. The sample consists of about 80,000 clones, roughly 85% of them appearing once. What was sequenced was peripheral blood. These receptors all stem from a woman in her seventies with acute or convalescent COVID-19.

This chain links TRBV2 with TRBJ2-2; 8 bases align to TRBD1. Germline-derived CDR1 and CDR2 are SNHLY and FYNNEI. The CDR3 is 14 amino acids. V was pared by 6 bases and J by 5 bases, with 5 bases of the junction left unmatched. CDR3 in DNA: TGTGCCAGCAGCCGCAGGGGGCAGACCGGGGAGCTGTTTTTT. Residues: CASSRRGQTGELFF.

This clone was found a few times. J is TRBJ1-2 and V is TRBV4-1, with a possible D match to TRBD1 (6 bases). Trimming pared 1 base from V and 7 bases from J, leaving 16 bases between. CDR1 is MGHRA and CDR2 is YSYEKL in the germline V gene. CDR3 length: 15 amino acids. The CDR3 loop is CASSQASWTVAGYTF. DNA of the CDR3: TGCGCCAGCAGCCAAGCGTCTTGGACAGTAGCTGGCTACACCTTC.

This clone occurred once. The genes are TRBV6-6 and TRBJ1-5; D possibly corresponds to TRBD1 (5 bases). The CDR3 is 15 residues long. V was pared by 1 base and J by 5 bases, with 12 bases between. Germline CDR1 reads MNHNY; CDR2 reads SVGAGI (reference sequence). For the CDR3, the DNA is TGTGCCAGCAGTTACTTCGGACAATCCGATCAGCCCCAGCATTTT. Amino acid sequence: CASSYFGQSDQPQHF.

This clone occurred a few times. V gene TRBV18 combines with J gene TRBJ1-2; TRBD1 aligns across 9 bases. The trim removed 4 bases at V and 1 base at J, leaving 7 bases unmatched. The CDR3 is 16 residues long. Germline-derived CDR1 and CDR2 are KGHSH and LQKENI. The CDR3 loop is CASSQDRGGINYGYTF. The CDR3 bases are TGTGCCAGCTCACAGGACAGGGGAGGTATTAACTATGGCTACACCTTC.

The V call is TRBV7-8, the J call TRBJ1-1, with 7 bases lining up with TRBD1. The germline CDR1 and CDR2 sequences are SGHVS and FQNEAQ. The J segment lost 7 bases and the V segment lost 5 bases, leaving 4 bases of the junction unmatched. The CDR3 extends over 12 amino acids. The CDR3 sequence is CASSAPGGEAFF. The CDR3 bases are TGTGCCAGCAGCGCACCAGGGGGTGAAGCTTTCTTT.

The V gene is TRBV6-1, the J gene TRBJ1-2, with D perhaps matching TRBD1 (6 bases). V lost 1 base and J 4 bases, leaving 13 bases between the germline ends. The germline gives CDR1 MNHNS, CDR2 SASEGT. The CDR3 is 15 amino acids. CDR3 sequence reads: CASSEGGTIVYGYTF. The CDR3 DNA reads TGTGCCAGCAGTGAAGGGGGGACAATAGTCTATGGCTACACCTTC.

This rearrangement joins TRBV7-2 to TRBJ1-1; tentative D call: TRBD1 (6 bases). The ends were cut back, 5 bases at V and 0 bases at J, with 16 bases in the middle. Germline assignment: CDR1 SGHTA and CDR2 FQGNSA. The CDR3 contains 16 residues. DNA for the CDR3: TGTGCCAGCAGCGCCCCGACGGGGGGGCTGAACACTGAAGCTTTCTTT. This translates into CASSAPTGGLNTEAFF.

The J gene is TRBJ2-7, the V gene TRBV11-2; 9 bases are shared with TRBD1. Germline loops: CDR1 SGHAT, CDR2 FQNNGV. There are 18 residues in the CDR3. The V gene end was trimmed by 2 bases and the J gene end by 8 bases; junction bases not matched to a gene: 19. The CDR3, as DNA: TGTGCCAGCAGCTTACCCGGGACAGGGCTACCCAAAACGGCCCAGCAGTACTTC. Translation: CASSLPGTGLPKTAQQYF.